The subject of this entry is one TCR beta chain. Its antigen is not known. Distinct nucleotide sequences in the sample also encode this CDR3. The data are from a study of a mutant IDH1 vaccine in newly diagnosed glioma. Study at large: Radiotherapy alone preceded vaccination by 4-6 weeks; alternatively, vaccination started with temozolomide cycles.

V lost 2 bases and J 4 bases, leaving 11 bases between the germline ends. The CDR3 loop spans 14 amino acids. From germline, CDR1 is SGHRS and CDR2 YFSETQ. Using immunoSEQ multiplex PCR, the repertoire was profiled, and TCRdb retains in-frame clones only, with some absent. The table includes tens of thousands of clones, about 80% detected once. Indicated time point: week 5, during vaccination. It was 300 ug of mutant IDH1 20-mer peptide that made up each vaccine dose, given with topical imiquimod. The sample in question was PBMCs, obtained from a glioma patient whose treatment included an IDH1 peptide vaccine. V is TRBV5-1 and J is TRBJ2-3; no firm D call. The clonotype originates from a woman in her late teens or twenties with glioma. Some clones in this sample may be carry-over from other donors' samples. CDR3 amino acids: CASSLVLASDTQYF. The CDR3 nucleotides read TGCGCCAGCAGCTTAGTGTTGGCGTCAGATACGCAGTATTTT.